Listed here is a single TCR beta chain. These data originate in a study of blood T cell repertoires in COVID-19. Study-wide background: Samples representing acute and convalescent COVID-19 were sourced from the United States, Italy and Spain.

Clones were sequenced by immunoSEQ multiplex PCR, and TCRdb holds only the in-frame ones, with some missing. The sample holds about 190,000 clones; about 83% are singletons and the top ten take approximately 5%. The CDR3 has 14 residues. Germline CDR1 is MGHRA and CDR2 is YSYEKL. The V end lost 2 bases, the J end lost 8 bases, and 13 bases lay between the germline ends. The V and J genes are TRBV4-1 and TRBJ1-3; D is unclear. Sequencing was performed on peripheral blood. The receptor comes from a woman aged 70-85 years with active or convalescent COVID-19. CDR3 protein: CASSQLPLEDTIYF. The CDR3 DNA reads TGCGCCAGCAGCCAACTTCCCCTGGAGGACACCATATATTTT.